The sequence of this T cell receptor (beta chain) was determined in a study of blood T cell repertoires in COVID-19. Study information: PBMCs, B-cell-depleted T cells, or T cells were the source of the cDNA or gDNA that made up the material.

Assay used: immunoSEQ multiplex PCR; TCRdb lists only in-frame clones, some missing. This sample has about 75,000 clones, with approximately 90% found just once. V dropped 6 bases and J dropped 5 bases, with 13 bases sitting between them. Germline lookup yields CDR1 MNHEY and CDR2 SVGAGI. The CDR3 has 13 amino acids. This TCR was recovered from a human donor in a cohort sampled during active COVID-19. The sequenced material came from peripheral blood. The chain combines TRBV6-5 with TRBJ1-2; the D gene is possibly TRBD1 (5 bases). CDR3 DNA: TGTGCCAGCAGCTCGGGAGGGGCTTATGGCTACACCTTC. Its protein is CASSSGGAYGYTF.